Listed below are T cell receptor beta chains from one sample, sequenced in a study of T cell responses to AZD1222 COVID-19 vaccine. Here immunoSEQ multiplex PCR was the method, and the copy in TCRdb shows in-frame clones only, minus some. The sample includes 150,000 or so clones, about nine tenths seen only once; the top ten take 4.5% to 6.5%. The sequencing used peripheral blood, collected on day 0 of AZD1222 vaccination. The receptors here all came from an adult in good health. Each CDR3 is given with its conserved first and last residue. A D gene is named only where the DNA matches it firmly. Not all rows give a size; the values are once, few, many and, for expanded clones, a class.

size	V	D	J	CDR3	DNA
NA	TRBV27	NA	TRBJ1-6	CASRTRVLSYNSPLHF	TGTGCCAGCAGGACACGCGTCCTCTCCTATAATTCACCCCTCCACTTT
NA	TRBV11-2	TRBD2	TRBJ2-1	CASSLQGPSGYYNEQFF	TGTGCCAGCAGCTTACAGGGGCCTAGCGGGTACTACAATGAGCAGTTCTTC
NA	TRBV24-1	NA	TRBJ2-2	CATSDLAHTGMNTGELFF	TGTGCCACCAGTGATTTAGCCCACACAGGGATGAACACCGGGGAGCTGTTTTTT
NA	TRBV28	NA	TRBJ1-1	CASILPNRANTEAFF	TGTGCCAGCATCCTTCCGAACAGGGCAAACACTGAAGCTTTCTTT
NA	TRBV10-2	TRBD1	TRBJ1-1	CASSDQGGLGAFF	TGCGCCAGCAGTGATCAGGGGGGCTTAGGTGCTTTCTTT
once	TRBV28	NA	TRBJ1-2	CASDSRGTNYGYTF	TGTGCCAGCGATTCCCGGGGCACTAACTATGGCTACACCTTC
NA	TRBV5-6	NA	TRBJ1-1	CASTFGGTEAFF	TGTGCCAGCACCTTCGGAGGGACGGAAGCTTTCTTT
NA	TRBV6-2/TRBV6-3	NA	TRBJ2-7	CASSYSADDYEQYF	TGTGCCAGCAGTTACTCGGCCGATGACTACGAGCAGTACTTC
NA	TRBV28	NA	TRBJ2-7	CASSSSGQTYEQYF	TGTGCCAGCAGTTCATCGGGACAAACCTACGAGCAGTACTTC
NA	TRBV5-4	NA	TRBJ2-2	CASSPRLGTGELFF	TGTGCCAGCAGCCCTCGACTGGGGACCGGGGAGCTGTTTTTT
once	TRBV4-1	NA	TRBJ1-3	CASSQDKGTGNTIYF	TGCGCCAGCAGCCAAGATAAGGGAACTGGAAACACCATATATTTT
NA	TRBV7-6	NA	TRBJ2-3	CASSLGRVTSTDTQYF	TGTGCCAGCAGCTTAGGGCGGGTTACCAGCACAGATACGCAGTATTTT
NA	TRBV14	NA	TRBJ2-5	CASSPRVQETQYF	TGTGCCAGCAGCCCCAGGGTCCAAGAGACCCAGTACTTC
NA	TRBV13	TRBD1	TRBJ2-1	CASSSTDRGRNEQFF	TGTGCCAGCAGCTCCACCGACAGGGGGCGGAATGAGCAGTTCTTC
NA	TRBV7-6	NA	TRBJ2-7	CASSAGPNYEQYF	TGTGCCAGCAGCGCGGGACCCAACTACGAGCAGTACTTC
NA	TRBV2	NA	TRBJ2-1	CASKSDANEQFF	TGTGCCAGCAAATCGGACGCCAATGAGCAGTTCTTC
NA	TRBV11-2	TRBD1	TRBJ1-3	CASRTTQGGPRTIYF	TGTGCCAGCAGGACGACCCAGGGGGGGCCGCGCACCATATATTTT
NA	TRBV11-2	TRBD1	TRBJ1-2	CASSFPDRANYGYTF	TGTGCCAGCAGCTTTCCGGACAGGGCGAACTATGGCTACACCTTC
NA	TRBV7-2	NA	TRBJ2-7	CASSLDPNLEGYF	TGTGCCAGCAGCTTAGACCCAAACCTCGAGGGGTACTTC
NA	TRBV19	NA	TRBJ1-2	CASKRVSDYGYTF	TGTGCCAGCAAACGGGTCTCTGACTATGGCTACACCTTC
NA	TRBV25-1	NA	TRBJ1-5	CASSGAGFYQPQHF	TGTGCCAGCAGTGGGGCAGGGTTTTATCAGCCCCAGCATTTT
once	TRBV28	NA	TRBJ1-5	CASLLRRPLGSQHF	TGTGCCAGTCTTCTGAGGCGGCCGTTAGGGTCCCAGCATTTT
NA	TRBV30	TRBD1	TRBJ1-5	CAWSVGMQGAGQPQHF	TGTGCCTGGAGTGTCGGCATGCAGGGGGCTGGTCAGCCCCAGCATTTT
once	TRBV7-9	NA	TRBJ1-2	CASSSPPHYGYTF	TGTGCCAGCAGCTCCCCCCCCCACTATGGCTACACCTTC
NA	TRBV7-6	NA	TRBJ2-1	CASSTLNNEQFF	TGTGCCAGCAGCACCTTAAACAATGAGCAGTTCTTC
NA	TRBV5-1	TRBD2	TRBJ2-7	CASSLSGTSFEQYF	TGCGCCAGCAGCTTGTCCGGGACTAGTTTCGAGCAGTACTTC
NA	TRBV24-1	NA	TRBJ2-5	CATSDPAPQVRETQYF	TGTGCCACCAGTGATCCAGCCCCACAGGTCCGAGAGACCCAGTACTTC
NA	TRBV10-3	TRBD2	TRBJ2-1	CAISGAGGPNEQFF	TGTGCCATCAGTGGAGCGGGAGGGCCGAATGAGCAGTTCTTC
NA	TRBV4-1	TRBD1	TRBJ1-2	CASSQDRAGGDVNYGYTF	TGCGCCAGCAGCCAAGATCGCGCAGGGGGCGATGTGAACTATGGCTACACCTTC
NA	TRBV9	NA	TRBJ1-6	CASSVGVSSPLHF	TGTGCCAGCAGCGTGGGGGTCAGCTCACCCCTCCACTTT
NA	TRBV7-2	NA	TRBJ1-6	CASSLALMTGSNSPLHF	TGTGCCAGCAGCTTAGCCCTAATGACAGGCTCGAATTCACCCCTCCACTTT
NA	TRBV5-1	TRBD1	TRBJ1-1	CASSWAPGGQGMDTEAFF	TGCGCCAGCAGCTGGGCACCCGGAGGACAGGGAATGGACACTGAAGCTTTCTTT
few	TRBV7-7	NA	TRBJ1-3	CASSPGPGNTIYF	TGTGCCAGCAGCCCTGGCCCTGGAAACACCATATATTTT
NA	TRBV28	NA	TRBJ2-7	CASSLVGGPYEQYF	TGTGCCAGCAGTCTCGTCGGGGGGCCCTACGAGCAGTACTTC
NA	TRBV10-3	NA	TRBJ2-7	CAISESGTADEQYF	TGTGCCATCAGTGAGTCAGGAACCGCCGACGAGCAGTACTTC
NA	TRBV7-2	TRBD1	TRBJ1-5	CASSLEGTGNQPQHF	TGTGCCAGCAGCTTAGAGGGGACAGGGAATCAGCCCCAGCATTTT
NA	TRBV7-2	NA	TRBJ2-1	CASSLGLYNEQFF	TGTGCCAGCAGCTTAGGGCTCTACAATGAGCAGTTCTTC
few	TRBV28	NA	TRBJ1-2	CASSFISQRFLRYGYTF	TGTGCCAGCAGTTTTATCTCTCAAAGGTTTCTTCGCTATGGCTACACCTTC
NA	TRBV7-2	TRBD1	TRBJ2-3	CASSRGQGRWTDTQYF	TGTGCCAGCAGCCGCGGACAGGGTCGATGGACAGATACGCAGTATTTT
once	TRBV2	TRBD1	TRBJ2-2	CASSGDSGELFF	TGTGCCAGCAGTGGGGACAGCGGGGAGCTGTTTTTT
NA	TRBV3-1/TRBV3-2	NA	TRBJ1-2	CASSQSTTEYRANYGYTF	TGTGCCAGCAGTCAATCTACAACGGAATACAGGGCTAACTATGGCTACACCTTC